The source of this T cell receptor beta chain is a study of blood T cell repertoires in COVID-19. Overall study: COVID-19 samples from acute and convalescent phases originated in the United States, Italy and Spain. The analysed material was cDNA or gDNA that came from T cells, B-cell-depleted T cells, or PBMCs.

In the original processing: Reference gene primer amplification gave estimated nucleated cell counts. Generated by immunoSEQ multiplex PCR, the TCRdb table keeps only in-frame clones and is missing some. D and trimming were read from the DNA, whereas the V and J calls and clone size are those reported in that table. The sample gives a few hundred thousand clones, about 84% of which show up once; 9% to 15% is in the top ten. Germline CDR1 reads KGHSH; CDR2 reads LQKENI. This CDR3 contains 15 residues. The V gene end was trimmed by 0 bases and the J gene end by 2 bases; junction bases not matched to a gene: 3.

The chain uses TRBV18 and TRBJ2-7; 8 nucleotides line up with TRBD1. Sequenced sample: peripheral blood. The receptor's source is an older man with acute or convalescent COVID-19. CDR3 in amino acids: CASSPPTGAPYEQYF. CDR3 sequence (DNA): TGTGCCAGCTCACCACCGACAGGGGCCCCCTACGAGCAGTACTTC.